The clone carrying this T cell receptor beta chain was recorded a few times. No antigen is known for it. The CDR3 totals 16 residues. Germline V gives CDR1 MNHEY, CDR2 SMNVEV (reference sequence). V was pared by 5 bases and J by 0 bases, with 14 bases between. Sequencing used immunoSEQ multiplex PCR; TCRdb keeps in-frame clones, though not all of them. The table shows approximately 50,000 clones, with 84% occurring only once. Time point specified: pretreatment peripheral blood. This record comes from a study of PD-L1 blockade in urothelial cancer. Whole-study context: Males with urothelial cancer arising in the bladder constituted most of the 29 patients. Analyses used blood from 3 weeks (second dose) and 6 weeks after treatment start.

Study-level results: Below-median pretreatment blood TCR clonality was a predictor of better survival. Durable-benefit patients showed greater tumor-associated blood clone expansion at 3 weeks.

This receptor was obtained from a man aged 70 or older with urothelial cancer. The input for sequencing was PBMCs, taken around atezolizumab (anti-PD-L1) treatment. V is TRBV27 and J is TRBJ1-3; TRBD1 might be the D (5 bases). The CDR3 is CASSPLGRNSGNTIYF. DNA for the CDR3: TGTGCCAGCAGTCCCCTGGGGCGGAACTCTGGAAACACCATATATTTT.